These T cell receptor beta chains were read from a single sample in a study of radiotherapy plus CTLA-4 blockade in lung cancer. Sequenced by immunoSEQ multiplex PCR; TCRdb stores in-frame clones only, minus some. This table has around 82,000 clones, over 70% appearing once. Sequences were derived from peripheral blood, sampled from a patient treated with radiotherapy plus ipilimumab. The receptors derive from a human donor with non-small cell lung cancer whose response to radiotherapy plus ipilimumab could not be evaluated. Some clones in this sample may be carry-over from other donors' samples. Both conserved end residues are part of each CDR3. The D gene is left open where the match is weak. The size of a clone is reported for some rows only, either as once, few or many, or as a class for expanded clones.

d_call: .
clone_size: many
v_call: TRBV19
j_call: TRBJ1-3
cdr3_nt: TGTGCCAGCGGGAGAAACACCATATATTTT
cdr3_aa: CASGRNTIYF

d_call: TRBD1
clone_size: .
v_call: TRBV10-3
j_call: TRBJ2-5
cdr3_nt: TGTGCCATCAGTGAAGTCGGACAGGGCCAAGAGACCCAGTACTTC
cdr3_aa: CAISEVGQGQETQYF

d_call: TRBD1
clone_size: .
v_call: TRBV4-3
j_call: TRBJ2-2
cdr3_nt: TGCGCCAGCAGCCAAGATAAGACAGGGAGCTCTAGGGAGCTGTTTTTT
cdr3_aa: CASSQDKTGSSRELFF

d_call: TRBD2
clone_size: .
v_call: TRBV19
j_call: TRBJ2-2
cdr3_nt: TGTGCCAGTACCGTGACTAGCGGGATAGGCGGGGAGCTGTTTTTT
cdr3_aa: CASTVTSGIGGELFF

d_call: TRBD1
clone_size: .
v_call: TRBV5-1
j_call: TRBJ2-7
cdr3_nt: TGCGCCAGCAGCGCCGGACAGGGGACTTCCGAGCAGTACTTC
cdr3_aa: CASSAGQGTSEQYF

d_call: TRBD2
clone_size: .
v_call: TRBV5-1
j_call: TRBJ2-2
cdr3_nt: TGCGCCAGCAGCGAGGGACTAGCGGGGGGGCGAAGGACCGGGGAGCTGTTTTTT
cdr3_aa: CASSEGLAGGRRTGELFF

d_call: .
clone_size: .
v_call: TRBV13
j_call: TRBJ1-2
cdr3_nt: TGTGCCAGCAGCTTAAGGGTTATGGCAGATCCGGGAGCTAACCATGGCTACACCTTC
cdr3_aa: CASSLRVMADPGANHGYTF

d_call: .
clone_size: .
v_call: TRBV5-1
j_call: TRBJ2-3
cdr3_nt: TGCGCCAGCAGCTTGGGGGCAGGGGCTACCATTAGCACAGATACGCAGTATTTT
cdr3_aa: CASSLGAGATISTDTQYF

d_call: .
clone_size: .
v_call: TRBV5-6
j_call: TRBJ1-2
cdr3_nt: TGTGCCAGCAGCAGCACAGGGCTTGATGGCTACACCTTC
cdr3_aa: CASSSTGLDGYTF

d_call: TRBD1
clone_size: .
v_call: TRBV7-9
j_call: TRBJ1-1
cdr3_nt: TGTGCCAGCAGCCCCCCCGGGACAGCTAATGAAGCTTTCTTT
cdr3_aa: CASSPPGTANEAFF

d_call: TRBD2
clone_size: .
v_call: TRBV7-8
j_call: TRBJ2-7
cdr3_nt: TGTGCCAGCAGCTTCCCGGGACTAGCGGGGACCTACGAGCAGTACTTC
cdr3_aa: CASSFPGLAGTYEQYF

d_call: .
clone_size: .
v_call: TRBV7-2
j_call: TRBJ1-5
cdr3_nt: TGTGCCAGCAGCTCCCAAGGGACTTATAGCAATCAGCCCCAGCATTTT
cdr3_aa: CASSSQGTYSNQPQHF

d_call: TRBD1
clone_size: .
v_call: TRBV5-4
j_call: TRBJ1-2
cdr3_nt: TGTGCCAGCAGCTCCGCGGGACAGATGGCCTATGGCTACACCTTC
cdr3_aa: CASSSAGQMAYGYTF

d_call: .
clone_size: .
v_call: TRBV19
j_call: TRBJ2-5
cdr3_nt: TGTGCCAGTAGTATGGGGGTGGCATCAAGGGGGGAGACCCAGTACTTC
cdr3_aa: CASSMGVASRGETQYF

d_call: TRBD1
clone_size: .
v_call: TRBV7-3
j_call: TRBJ2-2
cdr3_nt: TGTGCCAGCAGTTCACAGGGGATCGGGGAGCTGTTTTTT
cdr3_aa: CASSSQGIGELFF

d_call: .
clone_size: few
v_call: TRBV4-1
j_call: TRBJ1-1
cdr3_nt: TGCGCCAGCAGCCCCCAGGCAGGGGCCCCATCATTAGATGAAGCTTTCTTT
cdr3_aa: CASSPQAGAPSLDEAFF

d_call: TRBD2
clone_size: .
v_call: TRBV4-3
j_call: TRBJ2-3
cdr3_nt: TGCGCCAGCAGCCAAGCCGGAGGGGCGGGGGGCACAGATACGCAGTATTTT
cdr3_aa: CASSQAGGAGGTDTQYF

d_call: TRBD1
clone_size: .
v_call: TRBV9
j_call: TRBJ1-2
cdr3_nt: TGTGCCAGCAGCCCGGGGACAGGGAACTATGGCTACACCTTC
cdr3_aa: CASSPGTGNYGYTF

d_call: .
clone_size: .
v_call: TRBV6-5
j_call: TRBJ1-2
cdr3_nt: TGTGCCAGCAGTCAACAGGGAGATTGGTATGGCTACACCTTC
cdr3_aa: CASSQQGDWYGYTF

d_call: .
clone_size: many
v_call: TRBV7-9
j_call: TRBJ2-2
cdr3_nt: TGTGCCAGCAGCACGCTCGCGACAGAACTGAACACCGGGGAGCTGTTTTTT
cdr3_aa: CASSTLATELNTGELFF

d_call: .
clone_size: .
v_call: TRBV6-5
j_call: TRBJ1-2
cdr3_nt: TGTGCCAGCAGTACAGCAAACTATGGCTACACCTTC
cdr3_aa: CASSTANYGYTF

d_call: TRBD2
clone_size: .
v_call: TRBV27
j_call: TRBJ2-1
cdr3_nt: TGTGCCAGCAGTTTAAGTAGCGGGGGGTTTAGTGAGCAGTTCTTC
cdr3_aa: CASSLSSGGFSEQFF

d_call: TRBD2
clone_size: .
v_call: TRBV5-1
j_call: TRBJ2-5
cdr3_nt: TGCGCCAGCAGCTTGACGGGGGGACCCGTCCAAGAGACCCAGTACTTC
cdr3_aa: CASSLTGGPVQETQYF

d_call: .
clone_size: .
v_call: TRBV4-1
j_call: TRBJ1-2
cdr3_nt: TGCGCCAGCAGCCAAATCCTTAACTATGGCTACACCTTC
cdr3_aa: CASSQILNYGYTF

d_call: TRBD1
clone_size: .
v_call: TRBV4-1
j_call: TRBJ1-4
cdr3_nt: TGCGCCAGCAGCCAGACAGGGACACAGGAAAAACTGTTTTTT
cdr3_aa: CASSQTGTQEKLFF

d_call: .
clone_size: .
v_call: TRBV2
j_call: TRBJ2-4
cdr3_nt: TGTGCCAGCAGCGGGACTTACGAAAACATTCAGTACTTC
cdr3_aa: CASSGTYENIQYF

d_call: .
clone_size: few
v_call: TRBV6-5
j_call: TRBJ2-2
cdr3_nt: TGTGCCAGCAGTTACTCCCAGGGCTACACCGGGGAGCTGTTTTTT
cdr3_aa: CASSYSQGYTGELFF

d_call: .
clone_size: once
v_call: TRBV15
j_call: TRBJ1-2
cdr3_nt: TGTGCCACCAGCAGAGACGAGTTCTATGGCTACACCTTC
cdr3_aa: CATSRDEFYGYTF

d_call: .
clone_size: .
v_call: TRBV5-4
j_call: TRBJ2-7
cdr3_nt: TGTGCCAGCTCAGCTTATTCGGGGAGGGAGCAGTACTTC
cdr3_aa: CASSAYSGREQYF

d_call: TRBD1
clone_size: .
v_call: TRBV29-1
j_call: TRBJ2-3
cdr3_nt: TGCAGCGTTGGGGGACAGGGAGGTCGGAGCCCAGATACGCAGTATTTT
cdr3_aa: CSVGGQGGRSPDTQYF

d_call: TRBD1
clone_size: .
v_call: TRBV5-1
j_call: TRBJ2-3
cdr3_nt: TGCGCCAGCAGCTTTGGACAGGTGAACACAGATACGCAGTATTTT
cdr3_aa: CASSFGQVNTDTQYF

d_call: .
clone_size: .
v_call: TRBV11-2
j_call: TRBJ1-1
cdr3_nt: TGTGCCAGCAGCTCAATTTTCTTT
cdr3_aa: CASSSIFF

d_call: TRBD1
clone_size: few
v_call: TRBV19
j_call: TRBJ2-7
cdr3_nt: TGTGCCAGTAGTATGTCGGGGGACAGGGATGAAGGGACTTACGAGCAGTACTTC
cdr3_aa: CASSMSGDRDEGTYEQYF

d_call: TRBD2
clone_size: .
v_call: TRBV10-3
j_call: TRBJ2-5
cdr3_nt: TGTGCCATCAGTAGCGGGACCAGTAGGGAGACCCAGTACTTC
cdr3_aa: CAISSGTSRETQYF

d_call: .
clone_size: once
v_call: TRBV29-1
j_call: TRBJ1-4
cdr3_nt: TGCAGCGCCGCGAACAGCCAACCTGAAAAACTGTTTTTT
cdr3_aa: CSAANSQPEKLFF

d_call: TRBD1
clone_size: .
v_call: TRBV10-3
j_call: TRBJ1-5
cdr3_nt: TGTGCCACAAACAGGGGCCTAGGGTTGAATCAGCCCCAGCATTTT
cdr3_aa: CATNRGLGLNQPQHF

d_call: TRBD1
clone_size: few
v_call: TRBV5-4
j_call: TRBJ1-3
cdr3_nt: TGTGCCAGCAGCCGGGGACAGTTCGGAAACACCATATATTTT
cdr3_aa: CASSRGQFGNTIYF

d_call: .
clone_size: .
v_call: TRBV4-2
j_call: TRBJ2-3
cdr3_nt: TGTGCCAGCAGCCAAGATCGGGCGGACTCGCAGTATTTT
cdr3_aa: CASSQDRADSQYF

d_call: TRBD1
clone_size: .
v_call: TRBV19
j_call: TRBJ2-4
cdr3_nt: TGTGCCAGTAGTCTCGTTTTTATACAGGGGTCAAACATTCAGTACTTC
cdr3_aa: CASSLVFIQGSNIQYF

d_call: .
clone_size: few
v_call: TRBV6-1
j_call: TRBJ1-4
cdr3_nt: TGTGCCAGCAGTCCGCAGGGTGAAAATGAAAAACTGTTTTTT
cdr3_aa: CASSPQGENEKLFF

d_call: .
clone_size: .
v_call: TRBV6-1
j_call: TRBJ1-1
cdr3_nt: TGTGCCAGCAGTGGACAGTACGAAGTTGTTGGCACTGAAGCTTTCTTT
cdr3_aa: CASSGQYEVVGTEAFF

d_call: .
clone_size: .
v_call: TRBV6-1
j_call: TRBJ2-7
cdr3_nt: TGTGCCAGCAGTGAACAGACATATGTCGAGCAGTACTTC
cdr3_aa: CASSEQTYVEQYF

d_call: .
clone_size: .
v_call: TRBV6-5
j_call: TRBJ2-1
cdr3_nt: TGTGCCAGCAGTTACACGGCCGGGGGACTCTACAATGAGCAGTTCTTC
cdr3_aa: CASSYTAGGLYNEQFF